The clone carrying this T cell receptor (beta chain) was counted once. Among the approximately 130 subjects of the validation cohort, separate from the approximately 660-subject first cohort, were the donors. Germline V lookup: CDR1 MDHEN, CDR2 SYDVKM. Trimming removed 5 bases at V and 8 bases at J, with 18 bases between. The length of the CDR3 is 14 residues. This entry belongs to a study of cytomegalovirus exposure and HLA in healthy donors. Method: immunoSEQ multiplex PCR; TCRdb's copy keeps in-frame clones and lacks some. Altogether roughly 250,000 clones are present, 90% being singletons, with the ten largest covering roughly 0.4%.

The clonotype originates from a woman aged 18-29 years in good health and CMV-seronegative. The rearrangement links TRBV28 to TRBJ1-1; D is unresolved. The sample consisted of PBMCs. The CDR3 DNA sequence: TGTGCCAGCAGTGTACCGGAGTCCCGCATCGAAGCTTTCTTT. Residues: CASSVPESRIEAFF.